This T cell receptor beta chain was identified during a study of vaccination effects on CD4 cells after COVID-19 (dated by TCRdb to 2022 to 2024). General notes on the study: Across the study, the median time from the second dose to post-vaccine sampling was 72 days (range 14 to 241). The full study included over 8 COVID-19 convalescent patients and several SARS-CoV-2-naive healthy vaccine recipients. SARS-CoV-2 spike-specific CD4+ TCR repertoires from before and after mRNA vaccination were compared in COVID-19 convalescent patients and in infection-naive vaccine recipients. Cultures from other donors in the study were sequenced using the Oncomine TCR Beta short-read assay on an Illumina iSeq 100. What the study reported, not specific to this receptor: Among healthy vaccine recipients, nearly all vaccine-induced clones were SARS-CoV-2 mono-reactive, and just 1 of 255 was cross-reactive with common cold coronaviruses. Only a small number of convalescent patients were included, and no early post-infection timepoints were available, which limited the study. Both infection-induced and vaccine-induced clones contracted markedly at late post-vaccination timepoints, which is consistent with waning T cell responses.

In the ViraFEST assay, PBMC were stimulated with viral peptide pools, and antigen-specific CD4+ T cell clonotypes were then identified by expansion using TCR sequencing. After around 10 days of culture, CD4+ T cells were isolated with the EasySep CD4+ T cell isolation kit. Each participant got two doses of an mRNA SARS-CoV-2 vaccine, either BNT162b2 or mRNA-1273. Healthy vaccine recipients had no prior SARS-CoV-2 infection, confirmed by negative nucleocapsid antibodies before and after vaccination. Each well held around 1.9 million PBMC cultured in IMDM containing approximately 5% human AB serum, around 9.3 IU/ml IL-2 and gentamicin, along with around 9.4 ug/ml peptides. On days 3 and 7, half of the culture medium was replaced with fresh IL-2-containing medium. Unless otherwise noted, each peptide stimulation condition was cultured in triplicate wells. PBMC were separated from whole blood using Ficoll-Paque Plus gradient centrifugation and were then either cryopreserved at -140C or used fresh. The spike proteins of SARS-CoV-2 and of the common cold coronaviruses HCoV-NL63, HCoV-OC43 and HCoV-229E were spanned by overlapping peptide pools. The QIAamp micro DNA kit was used to extract genomic DNA from the cultured CD4+ T cells.

A word on this clone: No antigen is known for it. Per-base qualities were not stored, and no clone one base away is much larger.

The germline V gene specifies SGHTA as CDR1 and FQGTGA as CDR2. Including cysteine and phenylalanine, the CDR3 has 13 amino acids. The kept DNA is CDR3 alone, 39 bases in frame from the first base. At the junction V is shortened by 2 bases and J by 6 bases, with 9 bases in between. The library was prepared using the immunoSEQ multiplex PCR assay. DNA from the CD4+ T cells that had been cultured and isolated underwent TCR beta CDR3 sequencing. The study's processing was this. Non-productive TCR sequences were removed, reads were trimmed to the CDR3 region, and CDR3s of at least 7 amino acids were retained. Antigen-specific clonotypes were identified using the MANAFEST web app by comparison of expansion in peptide wells against reference cultures. To be called positive, a clone needed expansion at FDR<0.05 compared with the reference and with all other wells, an odds ratio greater than 5, and a frequency greater than 0.1% in two replicate wells. Cross-reactive clonotypes were defined as significantly expanded in SARS-CoV-2 spike wells and in at least one common cold coronavirus spike condition. CDR3 similarity was assessed by Levenshtein distance with the stringdist R package, and unrooted trees were built with ape in R 3.6.1. The table comes from immuneACCESS by way of TCRdb, which keeps in-frame sequences with V and J called. Part of the clones is missing from these tables; in studies checked, under half for an unresolved V gene and the rest for unknown reasons. For V, J and clone size, that table is used; D and trimming come from the DNA. The sample contains tens of thousands of clones, roughly 74% of them found a single time. Together, the top ten hold roughly 1.6% of the sample.

The sequenced sample was CD4+ T cells from PBMCs cultured with HCoV-229E spike peptides, obtained after COVID-19 vaccination. The sample's cell subset or site label is to be understood as: HCoV-229E spike overlapping peptide pool stimulation. This TCR came from a human donor who received a COVID-19 vaccine. Recombination joined TRBV7-3 with TRBJ2-3; TRBD1 is a possible D gene, resting on 5 matching bases. The CDR3 reads as follows: CASSLSRVDTQYF. The DNA sequence follows: TGTGCCAGCAGCTTATCCAGGGTCGATACGCAGTATTTT. The reference TRBV7-3 and TRBJ2-3 proteins fill in what lies around the CDR3, so the full variable domain reads GAGVSQTPSNKVTEKGKYVELRCDPISGHTALYWYRQSLGQGPEFLIYFQGTGAADDSGLPNDRFFAVRPEGSVSTLKIQRTERGDSAVYLCASSLSRVDTQYFGPGTRLTVL.